The 27 T cell receptor beta chains given below trace back to one sample, sequenced in a study of shared clonotypes between healthy human individuals. Clones were read by immunoSEQ multiplex PCR, and TCRdb kept only the in-frame ones, dropping some. The sample lists a few hundred thousand clones; over 75% were seen once. What was sequenced was memory CD8+ T cells sorted from blood. Noted subset: CD45RO+ cells pooled with CCR7-negative TemRA cells. The source of these receptors is a man younger than 35 in good health.

V gene TRBV4-3 combines with J gene TRBJ1-4; D gene unclear. The CDR3 totals 14 residues. With 6 bases removed from V and 6 bases from J, the gap between germline ends came to 14 bases. Germline V CDR1 and CDR2: LGHNA, YSLEER. The CDR3 sequence: CASSSTWLHEKLFF. For the CDR3, the DNA is TGCGCCAGCAGTTCGACATGGCTCCATGAAAAACTGTTTTTT.

The chain joins TRBV5-6 to TRBJ2-1; 8 nucleotides align to TRBD2. Trimming at V came to 0 bases and at J to 6 bases, leaving 5 bases not matched to a gene. CDR1 is SGHDT, CDR2 YYEEEE, per germline. This CDR3 has 15 residues. The chain's CDR3 is CASSLVGRARNEQFF. The CDR3 DNA reads TGTGCCAGCAGCTTGGTCGGGAGGGCCCGCAATGAGCAGTTCTTC.

The chain carries TRBV6-6 and TRBJ1-2; no clear D gene. This CDR3 is built from 10 residues. Trimming took off 8 bases at V and 1 base at J, with 2 bases between the two ends. The germline CDR1 and CDR2 sequences are MNHNY and SVGAGI (reference sequence). CDR3 nucleotide sequence: TGTGCCAGCCTTAACTATGGCTACACCTTC. Protein product: CASLNYGYTF.

This clone was observed once. The gene calls are TRBV6-1 and TRBJ2-5, with D uncertain. Gene TRBJ2-7 matches the end of the DNA better, so the J call may be wrong. Germline CDR1 MNHNS, CDR2 SASEGT. This CDR3 comprises 10 residues. The CDR3 nucleotides are TGTGCCCGACCTTACTACGAGCAGTACTTC. Its protein is CARPYYEQYF.

The rearrangement uses TRBV2 and TRBJ1-1, with D possibly being TRBD1 (5 bases). The ends were cut back, 8 bases at V and 8 bases at J, with 21 bases in the middle. The CDR3 spans 14 residues. CDR1 is SNHLY and CDR2 is FYNNEI in the germline V gene. CDR3 DNA: TGTGCCAGCGGATTTCGGGGGGGTTTTTTGGAAGCTTTCTTT. Encoded protein: CASGFRGGFLEAFF.

With regard to this clone: This sample includes further DNA sequences coding for the same CDR3. This chain joins TRBV7-9 and TRBJ1-1; D not resolved. The CDR3 has 12 residues. CDR1 and CDR2 from the germline V gene are SEHNR and FQNEAQ (reference sequence). The V and J ends lost 5 bases and 4 bases respectively, with 8 bases between them. This chain's CDR3 is CASSLESTEAFF. CDR3 sequence (DNA): TGTGCCAGCAGCCTGGAAAGCACTGAAGCTTTCTTT. The whole variable domain, remainder taken from reference TRBV7-9 and TRBJ1-1, is DTGVSQNPRHKITKRGQNVTFRCDPISEHNRLYWYRQTLGQGPEFLTYFQNEAQLEKSRLLSDRFSAERPKGSFSTLEIQRTEQGDSAMYLCASSLESTEAFFGQGTRLTVV.

The chain couples TRBV27 to TRBJ2-3, with D unclear. The ends were cut back, 7 bases at V and 1 base at J, with 9 bases in the middle. The CDR3 loop spans 13 amino acids. CDR1 and CDR2 (germline): MNHEY, SMNVEV (reference sequence). CDR3 protein: CASTLGGTDTQYF. The CDR3 DNA sequence: TGTGCCAGCACCTTAGGCGGCACAGATACGCAGTATTTT.

The chain joins TRBV9 to TRBJ1-2, with 7 nucleotides matching TRBD1. The ends lost 0 bases at V and 3 bases at J; junction bases unmatched: 11. The CDR3 spans 17 residues. The germline gives CDR1 SGDLS, CDR2 YYNGEE. The CDR3 spells CASSVVSGDSLYYGYTF. CDR3 coding DNA: TGTGCCAGCAGCGTAGTTTCGGGGGACAGTCTATACTATGGCTACACCTTC. The variable domain in full, completed from reference TRBV9 and TRBJ1-2, reads DSGVTQTPKHLITATGQRVTLRCSPRSGDLSVYWYQQSLDQGLQFLIQYYNGEERAKGNILERFSAQQFPDLHSELNLSSLELGDSALYFCASSVVSGDSLYYGYTFGSGTRLTVV.

The chain has TRBV4-3 and TRBJ2-1; 10 bases line up with TRBD2. V trimming: 4 bases; J trimming: 5 bases; junction bases outside the gene matches: 11. Germline loops: CDR1 LGHNA, CDR2 YSLEER. CDR3 length equals 17 residues. The CDR3 sequence: CASSPQGLAEEDNEQFF. CDR3 nucleotide sequence: TGCGCCAGCAGCCCCCAAGGACTAGCGGAAGAAGACAATGAGCAGTTCTTC.

The rearrangement joins TRBV10-3 to TRBJ1-5; D unresolved. The CDR3 runs 15 residues. CDR1 and CDR2 (germline): ENHRY, SYGVKD. V was cut by 2 bases and J by 1 base, with 9 bases left in between. The CDR3 DNA follows: TGTGCCATCAGTGAGGGGTTTGGAAGCAATCAGCCCCAGCATTTT. This translates into CAISEGFGSNQPQHF.

This clone has a single count. V gene TRBV28 combines with J gene TRBJ2-1, with a weak D call TRBD1 (5 bases). The CDR3 consists of 15 residues. Germline V CDR1 and CDR2: MDHEN, SYDVKM. With 5 bases removed from V and 4 bases from J, the gap between germline ends came to 15 bases. The CDR3 bases are TGTGCCAGCAGTGTCTTAGGCGCAGGGTACAATGAGCAGTTCTTC. Translation: CASSVLGAGYNEQFF.

This clone was found once. V is TRBV7-2 and J is TRBJ2-2; D is possibly TRBD2 (6 bases). Germline V lookup: CDR1 SGHTA, CDR2 FQGNSA. The CDR3 has 16 residues. The V and J ends lost 7 bases and 2 bases respectively, with 17 bases between them. The DNA of the CDR3 is TGTGCCAGCAACCTCGAGGCGGGGATTAACACCGGGGAGCTGTTTTTT. Protein product: CASNLEAGINTGELFF. The variable domain in full, with the rest retrieved from reference TRBV7-2 and TRBJ2-2, is GAGVSQSPSNKVTEKGKDVELRCDPISGHTALYWYRQSLGQGLEFLIYFQGNSAPDKSGLPSDRFSAERTGGSVSTLTIQRTQQEDSAVYLCASNLEAGINTGELFFGEGSRLTVL.

In its sample, this clone was seen once. V is TRBV5-6 and J is TRBJ1-2; D call uncertain. Per germline, CDR1 SGHDT and CDR2 YYEEEE. Trimming took off 4 bases at V and 1 base at J, with 8 bases between the two ends. The CDR3 runs 13 residues. The CDR3 region is CASSSSGNYGYTF. The DNA for the CDR3 is TGTGCCAGCAGCAGCTCCGGTAACTATGGCTACACCTTC.

The table lists this clone with a few counts. The chain couples TRBV2 to TRBJ2-7, with D hard to call. The germline gives CDR1 SNHLY, CDR2 FYNNEI. The V gene lost 7 bases and the J gene lost 5 bases, with 15 bases spanning the gap. The CDR3 has 13 residues. The CDR3 spells CASTISAWNEQYF. The CDR3 coding sequence is TGTGCCAGCACCATCTCAGCGTGGAACGAGCAGTACTTC.

The chain combines TRBV7-9 with TRBJ2-5; 8 nucleotides line up with TRBD1. There are 15 residues in the CDR3. Germline lookup yields CDR1 SEHNR and CDR2 FQNEAQ (reference sequence). The V and J ends lost 4 bases and 4 bases, in that order; junction bases with no gene match: 8. In DNA form, the CDR3 reads TGTGCCAGCAGCTCCTCGGACAGGGCTGGAGAGACCCAGTACTTC. As protein: CASSSSDRAGETQYF.

This chain joins TRBV9 and TRBJ2-1, with 12 bases lining up with TRBD2. V lost 3 bases and J lost 6; bases outside the gene matches: 1. CDR3 length equals 14 residues. Germline CDR1 SGDLS, CDR2 YYNGEE. CDR3 sequence (DNA): TGTGCCAGCAGCGGGACTAGCGGGACCAATGAGCAGTTCTTC. Translated: CASSGTSGTNEQFF.

This chain connects TRBV7-2 to TRBJ2-6; no clear D gene. The V end was cut by 4 bases, the J end by 3 bases, with 10 bases between. This CDR3 region has 15 residues. Germline loops: CDR1 SGHTA, CDR2 FQGNSA. CDR3 protein: CASSSPSSGANVLTF. The DNA of the CDR3 is TGTGCCAGCAGCTCCCCCTCTAGTGGGGCCAACGTCCTGACTTTC.

Written as DNA, the CDR3 is TGCGCCAGCAGCCATGGTTTAGCCGGGACGGCTGACACCGGGGAGCTGTTTTTT. Its translation: CASSHGLAGTADTGELFF. The chain links TRBV4-3 to TRBJ2-2; D assignment may be TRBD1 or TRBD2 (5 bases each). The length of the CDR3 is 18 residues. Germline V CDR1 and CDR2: LGHNA, YSLEER. Trimming left V 3 bases short and J 3 bases short, with 20 bases between.

This chain links TRBV7-9 with TRBJ1-2; no firm D call. The CDR3 totals 16 residues. CDR1 and CDR2 (germline): SEHNR, FQNEAQ (reference sequence). V dropped 5 bases and J dropped 0 bases, with 16 bases sitting between them. In nucleotides, the CDR3 is TGTGCCAGCAGCCGCTTTAGGGAAGAGACTAACTATGGCTACACCTTC. Amino acids: CASSRFREETNYGYTF.

The chain carries TRBV5-1 and TRBJ1-1, with TRBD1 identical over 9 bases. Germline-derived CDR1 and CDR2 are SGHRS and YFSETQ. CDR3 length equals 14 residues. V shed 4 bases, J shed 7 bases, and the junction held 8 bases outside the gene matches. The DNA for the CDR3 is TGCGCCAGCAGCAGCACAGGGGGCCCGCGTGAAGCTTTCTTT. It encodes CASSSTGGPREAFF.

This chain connects TRBV7-9 to TRBJ2-7; TRBD1 matches 9 bases. Unmatched junction bases numbered 20, after V lost 5 bases and J lost 3 bases. The V gene's germline CDR1 is SEHNR and CDR2 FQNEAQ (reference sequence). The CDR3 has 19 amino acids. CDR3 region: CASSLGLNDRGKFGYEQYF. The CDR3 nucleotides read TGTGCCAGCAGCCTGGGGTTAAATGACAGGGGGAAATTTGGCTACGAGCAGTACTTC.

The rearrangement joins TRBV6-5 to TRBJ2-7; D is perhaps TRBD1 (5 bases). The CDR3 covers 14 residues. V was shortened by 0 bases and J by 7 bases, with 13 bases between the two germline ends. Germline values: CDR1 MNHEY, CDR2 SVGAGI. CDR3 loop: CASSYSQGSVEQYF. CDR3 nucleotide sequence: TGTGCCAGCAGTTACTCGCAGGGATCGGTTGAGCAGTACTTC.

The chain is built from TRBV6-1 and TRBJ1-5; 7 nucleotides match TRBD1. V shed 7 bases, J shed 5 bases, and the junction held 5 bases outside the gene matches. CDR1 is MNHNS and CDR2 is SASEGT in the germline V gene. The CDR3 totals 13 residues. The CDR3 bases are TGTGCCAGCACCAAGGGGGCTTATCAGCCCCAGCATTTT. Protein: CASTKGAYQPQHF.

V is TRBV5-1 and J is TRBJ1-2, with D possibly matching TRBD1 (5 bases). V was pared by 7 bases and J by 4 bases, with 17 bases between. Germline lookup yields CDR1 SGHRS and CDR2 YFSETQ. CDR3 size: 14 residues. The CDR3 here is CASSIGDESYGYTF. CDR3 bases: TGCGCCAGCTCGATCGGGGACGAGTCCTATGGCTACACCTTC.

The chain combines TRBV6-6 with TRBJ2-5; 11 bases line up with TRBD2. V gave up 6 bases and J gave up 5 bases; unmatched junction bases: 5. Looked up from germline, CDR1 is MNHNY and CDR2 is SVGAGI (reference sequence). There are 14 residues in the CDR3. For the CDR3, the DNA is TGTGCCAGCAGCCTGACTAGCGGGGTTGAGACCCAGTACTTC. Protein sequence: CASSLTSGVETQYF.

This chain links TRBV9 with TRBJ1-1; D is undetermined. This CDR3 comprises 15 residues. Deletions cut 3 bases from V and 4 bases from J, with 16 bases between. Germline CDR1 is SGDLS and CDR2 is YYNGEE. CDR3 in amino acids: CASSAPGSSGTEAFF. The CDR3 DNA reads TGTGCCAGCAGCGCTCCGGGATCTTCGGGCACTGAAGCTTTCTTT.

This rearrangement joins TRBV4-1 to TRBJ2-7, with TRBD1 as a possible D gene (6 bases). Germline V gene lookup returns CDR1 MGHRA and CDR2 YSYEKL. The V and J ends lost 4 bases and 0 bases respectively, with 16 bases between them. The CDR3 contains 16 residues. DNA of the CDR3: TGCGCCAGCAGCCTCCAGACAGGTCTCAGCTCCTACGAGCAGTACTTC. This codes for CASSLQTGLSSYEQYF.